This T cell receptor (beta chain) was captured by sequencing in a study of T cells in Graves' hyperthyroidism and ophthalmopathy. The wider study: Peripheral blood draws took place at initial diagnosis, ahead of any treatment.

V was cut by 2 bases and J by 6 bases, with 13 bases left in between. Looked up from germline, CDR1 is DFQATT and CDR2 is SNEGSKA (reference sequence). The length of the CDR3 is 14 residues. Exclusion of patients followed from uncontrolled infection, other autoimmune disease, pregnancy or lactation. This sample holds PBMCs from roughly 10 ml fresh peripheral blood. What was amplified from RNA transcripts were TCR beta CDR3 regions. With the HTBI primer set, the TCR CDR3 went through a first round of RT-PCR. TCRdb recomputed calls from the multiplex PCR reads with MiXCR, one row per CDR3 protein. The sample consists of around 110,000 distinct CDR3 sequences, about a sixth of them appearing once. This clonotype was counted at least ten times. As yet, its antigen is unknown. Study-level points and caveats: Most clonotypes expanded in thyroid above 0.001 were likewise present in blood.

Sequenced: blood. The chain joins TRBV20-1 to TRBJ1-4; possible D gene TRBD1, 5 bases. This receptor was taken from a woman between 50 and 59 years old with Graves' hyperthyroidism. CDR3 DNA: TGCAGTGCTAGACACGACGGGACTCATGAAAAACTGTTTTTT. It is translated as CSARHDGTHEKLFF.